This T cell receptor (beta chain) emerged from a study of T cells in women clearing cervical HPV infection. Prevalent HPV16 infections were excluded; only incident single HPV16 infections included. Sequenced by immunoSEQ multiplex PCR; TCRdb stores in-frame clones only, minus some. The table lists 20,000 or so clones. The V segment lost 5 bases and the J segment 8 bases; nucleotides outside the gene matches: 9. This CDR3 is 15 amino acids long. Germline loops: CDR1 SEHNR, CDR2 FQNEAQ (reference sequence). In regard to this clone: The read stops 3 residues short of the end of the CDR3; the missing end is completed from the germline J gene.

The sequencing sample was made of blood buffy coat. The origin of this receptor is a woman aged 18-69 years with a cervical HPV16 infection that either progressed to CIN3+ or cleared (not recorded which). The chain joins TRBV7-9 to TRBJ2-1; 10 positions match TRBD2. The CDR3 reads CASSPGLADNDEQFF. CDR3 DNA, as far as it was read: TGTGCCAGCAGCCCCGGACTAGCGGATAACGATGAG.